Following are 14 T cell receptor beta chains from one sample sequenced in a study of blood T cells in healthy people across ages (dated by TCRdb to about 2015). The receptor library was made with 5' RACE. TCRdb lists the instrument as Illumina HiSeq 2500. A second PCR of 7 to 11 cycles was performed with a sample-barcoded 5' primer and a J-beta primer mix. The public reads were quality trimmed at Q25 with fastp and then assembled into clones with MiXCR by TCRdb, keeping productive beta chains. Merged by CDR3 protein, the rows form single entries marked with the most common genes and DNA. In this sample the table shows some 760,000 distinct CDR3 sequences, about 25% of which occur a single time. Under 4.5% of the sample goes to the ten largest clones. These data also featured in a second study, about T cells of mothers and their children.

Sequencing input: blood. The receptors shown here come from a boy aged 5-17 years in good health.

This clonotype turned up a few times. The gene calls are TRBV28 and TRBJ2-7, with D uncertain. V was shortened by 3 bases and J by 2 bases, with 8 bases between the two germline ends. The CDR3 length is 13 residues. The germline CDR1 and CDR2 sequences are MDHEN and SYDVKM. The CDR3 here is CASSLVEPYEQYF. The CDR3 DNA follows: TGTGCCAGCAGTTTGGTCGAACCCTACGAGCAGTACTTC.

The chain recombines TRBV6-5 with TRBJ1-4; no reliable D call. Between the trimmed V and J ends, which lost 6 bases and 8 bases, there was a span of 13 bases. Looked up from germline, CDR1 is MNHEY and CDR2 is SVGAGI. This CDR3 is built from 13 residues. This CDR3 is CASSRVEREKLFF. CDR3 bases: TGTGCCAGCAGCCGCGTGGAGAGGGAAAAACTGTTTTTT.

This clonotype occurred a few times. This rearrangement joins TRBV15 to TRBJ2-5; 10 bases are a match to TRBD2. Per germline, CDR1 LNHNV and CDR2 YYDKDF (reference sequence). This CDR3 contains 18 residues. The trim removed 0 bases at V and 4 bases at J, leaving 11 bases unmatched. CDR3 loop: CATSRDWASGSGAETQYF. The CDR3 DNA reads TGTGCCACCAGCAGAGATTGGGCTAGCGGGAGTGGTGCAGAGACCCAGTACTTC.

This chain connects TRBV7-8 to TRBJ2-5; D might be TRBD2 (6 bases). The V end was cut by 4 bases, the J end by 0 bases, with 12 bases between. There are 15 residues in the CDR3. Germline loops: CDR1 SGHVS, CDR2 FQNEAQ. CDR3 DNA sequence: TGTGCCAGCAGCTCTCTTGCTAGCGACCAAGAGACCCAGTACTTC. It yields the protein CASSSLASDQETQYF.

The V gene is TRBV28, the J gene TRBJ2-1; 10 nucleotides line up with TRBD2. The CDR3 totals 16 residues. The junction had 11 bases not matched to a gene; V was cut back by 6 bases and J by 6 bases. Germline V gene lookup returns CDR1 MDHEN and CDR2 SYDVKM. The CDR3 protein is CASSHRPGLASNEQFF. The CDR3 DNA reads as TGTGCCAGCAGCCACCGACCGGGACTAGCGTCCAATGAGCAGTTCTTC.

This clonotype was detected once. The chain carries TRBV11-2 and TRBJ1-1; no definite D call. The V gene's germline CDR1 is SGHAT and CDR2 FQNNGV. Trimming stripped 7 bases from V and 6 bases from J, with 18 bases between. The CDR3 is 14 residues long. The DNA for the CDR3 is TGTGCCAGCATCCTTGGAACCGGAGGAGCTGAAGCTTTCTTT. Translation: CASILGTGGAEAFF. The full variable domain, in which reference TRBV11-2 and TRBJ1-1 provide the parts outside the CDR3, is EAGVAQSPRYKIIEKRQSVAFWCNPISGHATLYWYQQILGQGPKLLIQFQNNGVVDDSQLPKDRFSAERLKGVDSTLKIQPAKLEDSAVYLCASILGTGGAEAFFGQGTRLTVV.

The chain employs TRBV7-2 and TRBJ2-7; D is unclear. From germline, CDR1 is SGHTA and CDR2 FQGNSA. The germline V and J ends were trimmed by 8 bases and 6 bases, with 11 bases remaining between them. There are 11 residues in the CDR3. This CDR3 is CASAWATEQYF. In DNA form, the CDR3 reads TGTGCCAGCGCCTGGGCGACCGAGCAGTACTTC.

This sequence joins TRBV7-2 and TRBJ2-1; D call uncertain. CDR1 and CDR2 from the germline V gene are SGHTA and FQGNSA. Trimming removed 4 bases from V and 8 bases from J, with 24 bases in between. The CDR3 consists of 17 residues. The DNA of the CDR3 is TGTGCCAGCAGCTATTATATTGTGGCCTCCGTCGCGGATGAGCAGTTCTTC. Protein product: CASSYYIVASVADEQFF.

The chain uses TRBV5-6 and TRBJ2-5; D uncertain. The closer fit of TRBJ2-1 to the DNA end suggests the J call may be wrong. CDR3 length: 15 residues. Germline loops: CDR1 SGHDT, CDR2 YYEEEE. CDR3 nucleotides: TGTGCCAGCAGCTTGGACGTGACTTCATACAATGAGCAGTTCTTC. Amino acid sequence: CASSLDVTSYNEQFF.

This clonotype has more than one count but fewer than ten. This rearrangement joins TRBV11-2 to TRBJ2-3, with 9 bases matching TRBD2. J lost 2 bases, V lost 5 bases, and 5 bases had no gene match. Germline CDR1 reads SGHAT; CDR2 reads FQNNGV. The CDR3 length is 15 residues. The CDR3 coding sequence is TGTGCCAGCAGCCGCCGACTAGCGGTCACAGATACGCAGTATTTT. This encodes CASSRRLAVTDTQYF. Drawing the rest from reference TRBV11-2 and TRBJ2-3, the complete variable domain is EAGVAQSPRYKIIEKRQSVAFWCNPISGHATLYWYQQILGQGPKLLIQFQNNGVVDDSQLPKDRFSAERLKGVDSTLKIQPAKLEDSAVYLCASSRRLAVTDTQYFGPGTRLTVL.

The CDR3 loop is CATYDRGGEQYF. DNA of the CDR3: TGTGCCACTTACGACAGGGGAGGCGAGCAGTACTTC. The chain combines TRBV19 with TRBJ2-7; 8 positions match TRBD1. After removal of 10 bases from V and 6 bases from J, the junction contained 8 bases not matched to a gene. CDR1 and CDR2 from the germline V gene are LNHDA and SQIVND (reference sequence). The CDR3 extends over 12 amino acids. The whole variable domain, remainder taken from reference TRBV19 and TRBJ2-7, is DGGITQSPKYLFRKEGQNVTLSCEQNLNHDAMYWYRQDPGQGLRLIYYSQIVNDFQKGDIAEGYSVSREKKESFPLTVTSAQKNPTAFYLCATYDRGGEQYFGPGTRLTVT.

There are a few counts of this clonotype. The genes are TRBV28 and TRBJ2-5; the D gene is possibly TRBD1 (6 bases). Germline V lookup: CDR1 MDHEN, CDR2 SYDVKM. Trimming cost V 6 bases and J 0 bases, with 8 bases left between them. There are 13 residues in the CDR3. As DNA, the CDR3 is TGTGCCAGCAGCGACAGGAACCAAGAGACCCAGTACTTC. It codes for CASSDRNQETQYF.

The chain links TRBV9 to TRBJ1-4; D perhaps matches TRBD1 (5 bases). CDR3 size: 14 residues. Trimming removed 0 bases from V and 8 bases from J, with 11 bases in between. Germline CDR1 SGDLS, CDR2 YYNGEE. CDR3 nucleotides: TGTGCCAGCAGCGTAGGCGGGGGACGCGAAAAACTGTTTTTT. Translating gives CASSVGGGREKLFF.

This clonotype has just a few counts. This chain links TRBV11-1 with TRBJ2-5; D is tentatively TRBD1 or TRBD2 (5 bases each). V gave up 3 bases and J gave up 2 bases, with 13 bases separating them. Germline V gene sequence: CDR1 SGHAT, CDR2 FQDESV (reference sequence). The CDR3 spans 15 residues. The CDR3, as DNA: TGTGCCAGCAGCTTCGAAGGGACGGTACAAGAGACCCAGTACTTC. Translating gives CASSFEGTVQETQYF.